This entry features one TCR beta chain sequence. The antigen is undetermined. The CDR3 is 15 amino acids. The germline CDR1 and CDR2 sequences are LNHDA and SQIVND (reference sequence). V lost 3 bases and J lost 1, with 10 bases in between. The sample belongs to a study of T cell responses to AZD1222 COVID-19 vaccine. Regarding the study as a whole: Repertoires were collected only later (after the peak T cell response had occurred). Clonal diversity may have been underestimated in mostly white British donors.

Only in-frame clones appear in the TCRdb table, and some are missing; sequencing was by immunoSEQ multiplex PCR. The table shows tens of thousands of clones, with 70% to 90% occurring only once. This TCR came from an adult who received the AZD1222 COVID-19 vaccine. The V call is TRBV19, the J call TRBJ1-5; possible D gene TRBD1, 5 bases. The specimen was peripheral blood, collected 28 days after the second AZD1222 dose. Here the CDR3 DNA reads TGTGCCAGTAGTATTATGGGGCAGAGCAATCAGCCCCAGCATTTT. It specifies CASSIMGQSNQPQHF.